This T cell receptor (beta chain) was obtained from a study of blood T cells in healthy people across ages. The V end lost 4 bases, the J end lost 6 bases, and 7 bases lay between the germline ends. This CDR3 has 11 residues. From germline, CDR1 is SNHLY and CDR2 FYNNEI. Combining a sample-barcoded 5' primer with a J-beta primer mix, a second PCR ran for roughly 7 to 12 cycles. MiXCR, run by TCRdb on the 5' RACE reads, gives a single entry per CDR3 protein. The data contain about 780,000 distinct CDR3 sequences, roughly 26% of them seen just once; the ten biggest clones take up over 2.5%. The sample was also reused in another study, on T cells of mothers and their children.

The sequence derives from a boy between 10 and 17 years old in good health. The specimen sequenced was blood. V and J are TRBV2 and TRBJ2-7; D uncertain. The CDR3 reads CASSGRTEQYF. CDR3 DNA: TGTGCCAGCAGTGGGCGGACCGAGCAGTACTTC.